The entry that follows covers one TCR beta chain sequence. Germline lookup yields CDR1 SGHTA and CDR2 FQGNSA. This CDR3 has 16 residues. J was trimmed by 7 bases and V by 2 bases; bases with no gene match: 7. The data were obtained in a study of blood T cell repertoires in COVID-19. Study-level information: The study drew acute and convalescent COVID-19 samples from the United States, Italy and Spain. T cells, B-cell-depleted T cells, or PBMCs provided the cDNA or gDNA that served as material.

Per the study methods: It was from reference gene primer amplification that nucleated cell counts were estimated. Clones were sequenced by immunoSEQ multiplex PCR, and TCRdb holds only the in-frame ones, with some missing. That table is the source of V, J and clone size, and D and trimming were worked out from the DNA. The sample holds about 68,000 clones, more than 70% seen once. Material: peripheral blood. The V call is TRBV7-2, the J call TRBJ1-6; TRBD1 agrees at 8 bases. The clonotype originates from a woman aged 55-70 years with acute or convalescent COVID-19. The CDR3 spells CASSLHQGARNSPLHF. CDR3 bases: TGTGCCAGCAGCTTACATCAGGGGGCCAGGAATTCACCCCTCCACTTT.